A single sample gave rise to the 8 T cell receptor beta chains below, sequenced in a study of shared clonotypes between healthy human individuals. Only in-frame clones appear in the TCRdb table, and some are missing; sequencing was by immunoSEQ multiplex PCR. The sample has a few million clones, 80% to 95% seen once. The specimen was naive CD4+ T cells from PBMCs. The subset was: CD45RA+ positively selected. These receptors all come from a man in his late teens or twenties in good health. Some clones in this sample may be carry-over from other donors' samples.

This chain connects TRBV4-1 to TRBJ1-2, with 8 bases identical to TRBD1. The CDR3 sequence is 15 residues long. V lost 4 bases, J lost 5 bases, and 9 bases stayed unmatched. Germline V gives CDR1 MGHRA, CDR2 YSYEKL. The CDR3 region has the DNA TGCGCCAGCAGCCGACTGCCGGGACAGGCATATGGCTACACCTTC. Encoded protein: CASSRLPGQAYGYTF.

The rearrangement links TRBV19 to TRBJ2-6; no firm D call. This CDR3 contains 16 residues. With 3 bases removed from V and 2 bases from J, the gap between germline ends came to 11 bases. Germline-derived CDR1 and CDR2 are LNHDA and SQIVND (reference sequence). This CDR3 is CASSITVVAGANVLTF. The CDR3 region has the DNA TGTGCCAGTAGTATTACAGTTGTAGCTGGGGCCAACGTCCTGACTTTC.

This chain connects TRBV27 to TRBJ2-7; 9 bases align to TRBD1. Trimming removed 7 bases from V and 5 bases from J; junction bases left unmatched: 9. This CDR3 is 14 amino acids long. Germline V gives CDR1 MNHEY, CDR2 SMNVEV (reference sequence). The CDR3 loop is CASMSLGQGDEQYF. The CDR3 nucleotides are TGTGCCAGCATGAGCCTGGGACAGGGAGACGAGCAGTACTTC.

This clone was seen only once. The V gene is TRBV18, the J gene TRBJ2-7; 14 nucleotides line up with TRBD2. From germline, CDR1 is KGHSH and CDR2 LQKENI. CDR3 length equals 15 residues. V trimming: 5 bases; J trimming: 5 bases; junction bases outside the gene matches: 5. For the CDR3, the DNA is TGTGCCAGCTCAACGGGACTAGCGGGAGTGAACGAGCAGTACTTC. Translation gives CASSTGLAGVNEQYF.

Details on this clone: The junction departs from germline at one end; a sequencing error may be responsible. CDR3 in DNA: TGTGCCAGCTCACCTCCGGGAGACAGGGGGGCAACCGGGGAGCTGTTCTTT. Protein product: CASSPPGDRGATGELFF. This chain links TRBV18 with TRBJ2-2; 9 bases are shared with TRBD1. The CDR3 sequence is 17 residues long. Per germline, CDR1 KGHSH and CDR2 LQKENI.

CDR3 in amino acids: CASSVERLATDTQYF. DNA of the CDR3: TGTGCCAGCAGCGTAGAAAGACTAGCCACAGATACGCAGTATTTT. The rearrangement links TRBV9 to TRBJ2-3, with 7 bases identical to TRBD2. CDR1 is SGDLS, CDR2 YYNGEE, per germline. The ends lost 0 bases at V and 2 bases at J; junction bases unmatched: 3. This CDR3 has 15 residues.

The V and J genes are TRBV5-1 and TRBJ2-5, with D possibly being TRBD2 (6 bases). The CDR3 is 13 residues long. The germline V gene encodes CDR1 SGHRS and CDR2 YFSETQ. The V end was cut by 6 bases, the J end by 5 bases, with 14 bases between. In DNA form, the CDR3 reads TGCGCCAGCATGGGTACGGAGGGGGAGACCCAGTACTTC. Its translation: CASMGTEGETQYF.

In regard to this clone: Other DNA sequences in this specimen translate into the identical CDR3. The J gene is TRBJ2-1, the V gene TRBV7-3; possible D gene TRBD2, 5 bases. V dropped 5 bases and J dropped 3 bases, with 8 bases sitting between them. The CDR3 is 13 amino acids. CDR1 SGHTA and CDR2 FQGTGA come from the germline V gene. The DNA for the CDR3 is TGTGCCAGCAGCCAAGGACTCTACAATGAGCAGTTCTTC. Its translation: CASSQGLYNEQFF.